The 14 T cell receptor beta chains below come from one sample, sequenced in a study of Tregs in tolerant kidney transplant recipients. The assay was immunoSEQ multiplex PCR, and TCRdb's table has in-frame clones only and misses some. This sample has under 80,000 clones, with approximately 83% found just once. Specimen: Tregs from blood, collected before the transplant. The receptors originated from a human donor who received a combined kidney and bone marrow transplant.

This chain joins TRBV7-9 and TRBJ2-3, with D tentatively TRBD2 (5 bases). Trimming took off 5 bases at V and 2 bases at J, with 17 bases between the two ends. Germline CDR1 SEHNR, CDR2 FQNEAQ (reference sequence). This CDR3 region has 16 residues. The CDR3, as DNA: TGTGCCAGCAGCCTACTTAGCGATCTCCCCACAGATACGCAGTATTTT. Its translation is CASSLLSDLPTDTQYF. Full variable domain (remainder filled in from reference TRBV7-9 and TRBJ2-3): DTGVSQNPRHKITKRGQNVTFRCDPISEHNRLYWYRQTLGQGPEFLTYFQNEAQLEKSRLLSDRFSAERPKGSFSTLEIQRTEQGDSAMYLCASSLLSDLPTDTQYFGPGTRLTVL.

CDR3 DNA sequence: TGCAGACCTACAGGGGGCAATGAGCAGTTCTTC. As protein: CRPTGGNEQFF. This chain links TRBV20-1 with TRBJ2-1; 8 bases fit TRBD1. The CDR3 has 11 residues. Germline V CDR1 and CDR2: DFQATT, SNEGSKA (reference sequence).

The chain couples TRBV5-1 to TRBJ2-2; 8 positions agree with TRBD1. Germline lookup yields CDR1 SGHRS and CDR2 YFSETQ. The junction had 8 bases not matched to a gene; V was cut back by 0 bases and J by 4 bases. The CDR3 has 17 amino acids. The DNA of the CDR3 is TGCGCCAGCAGCTTGGCCCAACAGGGGGGAAGCACCGGGGAGCTGTTTTTT. Protein sequence: CASSLAQQGGSTGELFF.

The rearrangement joins TRBV2 to TRBJ1-2; no clear D gene. Germline lookup yields CDR1 SNHLY and CDR2 FYNNEI. Trimming pared 2 bases from V and 5 bases from J, leaving 9 bases between. The CDR3 consists of 13 residues. The CDR3 protein is CASSELTNYGYTF. The CDR3, as DNA: TGTGCCAGCAGTGAATTGACAAATTATGGCTACACCTTC.

V usage is TRBV11-2 and J usage is TRBJ2-2; 10 bases match TRBD1. The CDR3 consists of 15 residues. Germline lookup yields CDR1 SGHAT and CDR2 FQNNGV. The V and J ends lost 6 bases and 3 bases, in that order; junction bases with no gene match: 4. For the CDR3, the DNA is TGTGCCAGCAGTCCGGGACAGGGGTACACCGGGGAGCTGTTTTTT. Amino acids: CASSPGQGYTGELFF.

The CDR3: CASRQGREKLFF. In DNA, the CDR3 is TGTGCCAGCAGGCAGGGGCGCGAAAAACTGTTTTTT. This chain connects TRBV6-6 to TRBJ1-4, with D possibly being TRBD1 (6 bases). The CDR3 runs to 12 residues. Between the trimmed V and J ends, which lost 6 bases and 8 bases, there was a span of 10 bases. The germline gives CDR1 MNHNY, CDR2 SVGAGI (reference sequence).

The genes are TRBV27 and TRBJ2-7, with D perhaps being TRBD1 or TRBD2 (5 bases each). CDR3 length: 14 residues. Germline-derived CDR1 and CDR2 are MNHEY and SMNVEV (reference sequence). Trimming shortened V by 4 bases and J by 6 bases, and 16 bases separated the two germline ends. The CDR3 reads CASSSPGRHLEQYF. The CDR3 DNA reads as TGTGCCAGCAGTTCCCCGGGACGCCACCTCGAGCAGTACTTC.

V and J are TRBV27 and TRBJ1-2, with 7 positions matching TRBD1. V lost 6 bases to trimming and J lost 3 bases; unmatched junction nucleotides: 7. CDR1 MNHEY and CDR2 SMNVEV come from the germline V gene (reference sequence). The CDR3 covers 14 residues. The chain's CDR3 is CASRQQGGHYGYTF. DNA of the CDR3: TGTGCCAGCAGACAGCAGGGGGGCCACTATGGCTACACCTTC.

The V and J genes are TRBV15 and TRBJ2-7; D possibly corresponds to TRBD1 (5 bases). This CDR3 region has 14 residues. Trimming left V 3 bases short and J 5 bases short, with 14 bases between. Germline CDR1 and CDR2: LNHNV and YYDKDF (reference sequence). CDR3 nucleotide sequence: TGTGCCACCAGCAGGGCTCCGGGCAGGGACGAGCAGTACTTC. This gives the protein CATSRAPGRDEQYF.

V gene TRBV2 combines with J gene TRBJ1-1; D perhaps matches TRBD1 (5 bases). V gave up 6 bases and J gave up 2 bases, with 13 bases separating them. This CDR3 has 14 amino acids. Per germline, CDR1 SNHLY and CDR2 FYNNEI. The DNA of the CDR3 is TGTGCCAGCAGGGGTTACAGGAAAAACACTGAAGCTTTCTTT. It translates to CASRGYRKNTEAFF.

The V and J genes are TRBV19 and TRBJ1-2; D uncertain. The length of the CDR3 is 16 residues. Germline assignment: CDR1 LNHDA and CDR2 SQIVND (reference sequence). Between the trimmed V and J ends, which lost 4 bases and 0 bases, there was a span of 15 bases. CDR3 loop: CASSSKSQPTNYGYTF. The CDR3 bases are TGTGCCAGTAGTAGTAAGAGCCAGCCAACTAACTATGGCTACACCTTC. Full variable domain (outside the CDR3, taken from reference TRBV19 and TRBJ1-2): DGGITQSPKYLFRKEGQNVTLSCEQNLNHDAMYWYRQDPGQGLRLIYYSQIVNDFQKGDIAEGYSVSREKKESFPLTVTSAQKNPTAFYLCASSSKSQPTNYGYTFGSGTRLTVV.

This clone showed up just a few times. The chain links TRBV10-2 to TRBJ2-1; possibly TRBD2 for D (5 bases). Trimming shortened V by 6 bases and J by 7 bases, and 13 bases separated the two germline ends. CDR1 and CDR2 from the germline V gene are WSHSY and SAAADI. The CDR3 has 13 residues. In DNA, the CDR3 is TGCGCCAGCAGCGCCATCGGGATGAATGAGCAGTTCTTC. Its protein is CASSAIGMNEQFF.

V gene TRBV23-1 combines with J gene TRBJ1-1; D not certain. TRBV23-1 is reported as an ORF; its role is uncertain. Deletions cut 2 bases from V and 7 bases from J, with 11 bases between. This CDR3 has 13 amino acids. Here the CDR3 reads CASSQGRPLEAFF. DNA for the CDR3: TGCGCCAGCAGTCAAGGGCGGCCTCTTGAAGCTTTCTTT.

The chain is built from TRBV5-1 and TRBJ2-7, with 10 bases fitting TRBD2. This CDR3 spans 14 amino acids. The V gene's germline CDR1 is SGHRS and CDR2 YFSETQ. V shed 3 bases, J shed 6 bases, and the junction held 6 bases outside the gene matches. This CDR3 is CASSSTSGVSEQYF. The DNA of the CDR3 is TGCGCCAGCAGCTCCACTAGCGGGGTCTCCGAGCAGTACTTC.